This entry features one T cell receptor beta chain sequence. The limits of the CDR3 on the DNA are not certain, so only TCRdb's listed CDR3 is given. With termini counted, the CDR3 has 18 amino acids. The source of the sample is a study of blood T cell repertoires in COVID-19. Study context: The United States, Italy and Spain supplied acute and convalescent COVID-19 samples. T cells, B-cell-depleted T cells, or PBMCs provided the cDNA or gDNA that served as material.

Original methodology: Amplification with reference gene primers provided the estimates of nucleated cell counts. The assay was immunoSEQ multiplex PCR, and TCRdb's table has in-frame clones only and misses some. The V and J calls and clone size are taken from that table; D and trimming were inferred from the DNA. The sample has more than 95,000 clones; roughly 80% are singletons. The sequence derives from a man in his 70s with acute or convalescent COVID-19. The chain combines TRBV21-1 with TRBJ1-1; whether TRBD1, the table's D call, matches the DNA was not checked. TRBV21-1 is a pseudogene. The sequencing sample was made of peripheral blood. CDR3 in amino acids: CASSKVGAGWAMGTEAFF.